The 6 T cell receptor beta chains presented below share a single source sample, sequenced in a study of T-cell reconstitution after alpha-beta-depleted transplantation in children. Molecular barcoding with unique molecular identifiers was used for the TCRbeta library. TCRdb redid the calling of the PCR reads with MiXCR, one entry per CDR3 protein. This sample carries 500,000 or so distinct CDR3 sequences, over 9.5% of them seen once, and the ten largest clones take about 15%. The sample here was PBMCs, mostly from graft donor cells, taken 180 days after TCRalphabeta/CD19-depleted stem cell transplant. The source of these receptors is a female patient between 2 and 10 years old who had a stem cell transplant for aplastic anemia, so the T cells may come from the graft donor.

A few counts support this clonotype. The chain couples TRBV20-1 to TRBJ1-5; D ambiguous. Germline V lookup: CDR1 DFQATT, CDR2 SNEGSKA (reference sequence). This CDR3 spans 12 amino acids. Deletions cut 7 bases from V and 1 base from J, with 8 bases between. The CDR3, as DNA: TGCAGTGGTAGGGAAAGCAATCAGCCCCAGCATTTT. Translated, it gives CSGRESNQPQHF.

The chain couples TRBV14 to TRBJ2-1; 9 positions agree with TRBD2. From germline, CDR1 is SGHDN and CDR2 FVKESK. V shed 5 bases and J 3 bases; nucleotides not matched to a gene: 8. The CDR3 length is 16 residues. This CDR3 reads CASSFTSGLYYNEQFF. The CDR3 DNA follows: TGTGCCAGCAGCTTTACTAGCGGGTTGTACTACAATGAGCAGTTCTTC.

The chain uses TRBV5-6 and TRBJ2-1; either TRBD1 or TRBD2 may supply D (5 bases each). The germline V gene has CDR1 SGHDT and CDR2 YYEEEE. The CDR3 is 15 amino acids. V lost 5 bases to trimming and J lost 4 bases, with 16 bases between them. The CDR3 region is CASRWGPKPYNEQFF. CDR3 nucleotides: TGTGCCAGCAGGTGGGGACCGAAACCTTACAATGAGCAGTTCTTC.

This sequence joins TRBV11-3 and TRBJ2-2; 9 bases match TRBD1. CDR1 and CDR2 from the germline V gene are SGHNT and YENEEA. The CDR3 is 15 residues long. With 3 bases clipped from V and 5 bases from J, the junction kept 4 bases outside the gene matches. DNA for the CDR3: TGTGCCAGCAGCTTCGGGGACAGGGAAACCGGGGAGCTGTTTTTT. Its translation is CASSFGDRETGELFF.

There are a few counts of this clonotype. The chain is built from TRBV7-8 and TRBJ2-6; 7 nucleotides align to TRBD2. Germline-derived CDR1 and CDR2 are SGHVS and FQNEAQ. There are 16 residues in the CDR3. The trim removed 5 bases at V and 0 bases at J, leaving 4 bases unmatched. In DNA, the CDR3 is TGTGCCAGCAGCCTTTGGGGGGGCTCTGGGGCCAACGTCCTGACTTTC. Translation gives CASSLWGGSGANVLTF. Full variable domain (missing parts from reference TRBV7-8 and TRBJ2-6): GAGVSQSPRYKVAKRGQDVALRCDPISGHVSLFWYQQALGQGPEFLTYFQNEAQLDKSGLPSDRFFAERPEGSVSTLKIQRTQQEDSAVYLCASSLWGGSGANVLTFGAGSRLTVL.

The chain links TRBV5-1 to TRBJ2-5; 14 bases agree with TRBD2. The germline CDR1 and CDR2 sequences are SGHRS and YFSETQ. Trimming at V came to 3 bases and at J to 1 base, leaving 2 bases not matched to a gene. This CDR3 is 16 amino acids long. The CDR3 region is CASSWGTSGGQETQYF. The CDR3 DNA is TGCGCCAGCAGCTGGGGGACTAGCGGGGGCCAAGAGACCCAGTACTTC. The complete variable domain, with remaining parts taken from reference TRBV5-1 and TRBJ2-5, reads KAGVTQTPRYLIKTRGQQVTLSCSPISGHRSVSWYQQTPGQGLQFLFEYFSETQRNKGNFPGRFSGRQFSNSRSEMNVSTLELGDSALYLCASSWGTSGGQETQYFGPGTRLLVL.